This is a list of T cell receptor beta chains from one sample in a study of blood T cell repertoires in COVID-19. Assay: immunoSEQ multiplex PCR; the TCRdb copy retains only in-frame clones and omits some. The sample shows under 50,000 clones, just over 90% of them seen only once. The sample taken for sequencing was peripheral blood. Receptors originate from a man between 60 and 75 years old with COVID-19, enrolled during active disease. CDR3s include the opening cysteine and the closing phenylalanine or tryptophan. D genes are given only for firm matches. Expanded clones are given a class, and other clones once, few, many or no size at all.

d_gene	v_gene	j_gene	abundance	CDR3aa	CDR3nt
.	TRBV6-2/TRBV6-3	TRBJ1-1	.	CASSHGGGTMNTEAFF	TGTGCCAGCAGCCACGGCGGGGGCACCATGAACACTGAAGCTTTCTTT
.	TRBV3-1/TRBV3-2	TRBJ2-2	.	CASSHAYRSRAGELFF	TGTGCCAGCAGCCATGCTTACCGGTCTCGGGCCGGGGAGCTGTTTTTT
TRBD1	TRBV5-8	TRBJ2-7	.	CASSRTQRQGRSGEQYF	TGTGCCAGCAGCAGGACCCAACGACAGGGACGATCAGGGGAGCAGTACTTC
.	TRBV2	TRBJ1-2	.	CASSDPGGLDGYTF	TGTGCCAGCAGCGACCCTGGGGGCCTGGATGGCTACACCTTC
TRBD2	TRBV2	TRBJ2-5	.	CATTAGAETQYF	TGTGCCACTACAGCGGGGGCGGAGACCCAGTACTTC
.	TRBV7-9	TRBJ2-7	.	CASSPLTGQTRLSSYEQYF	TGTGCCAGCAGCCCGCTGACGGGACAAACTAGACTGAGCTCCTACGAGCAGTACTTC
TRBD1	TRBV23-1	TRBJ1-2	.	CASSQYRGSGDGYTF	TGCGCCAGCAGTCAATACAGGGGTTCAGGAGATGGCTACACCTTC
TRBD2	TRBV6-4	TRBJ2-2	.	CASRAGGSTGELFF	TGTGCCAGCAGAGCGGGAGGGTCTACCGGGGAGCTGTTTTTT
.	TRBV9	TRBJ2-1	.	CASSVGLSSYNEQFF	TGTGCCAGCAGCGTAGGCTTGAGCTCCTACAATGAGCAGTTCTTC
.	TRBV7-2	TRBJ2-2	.	CASSAVRSAGELFF	TGTGCCAGCAGCGCCGTACGCTCAGCCGGGGAGCTGTTTTTT
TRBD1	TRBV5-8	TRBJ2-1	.	CASSLMRTGDDEQFF	TGTGCCAGCAGCTTGATGAGGACAGGGGACGATGAGCAGTTCTTC
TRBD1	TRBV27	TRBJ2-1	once	CASSSPRRTGRINEQFF	TGTGCCAGCAGTTCTCCGAGACGGACAGGGAGGATCAATGAGCAGTTCTTC
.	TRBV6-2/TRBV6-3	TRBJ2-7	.	CASSYPRGASYEQYF	TGTGCCAGCAGTTACCCCCGAGGCGCCTCCTACGAGCAGTACTTC
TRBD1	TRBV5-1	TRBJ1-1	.	CASSEGQVTEAFF	TGCGCCAGCAGCGAGGGACAGGTCACTGAAGCTTTCTTT
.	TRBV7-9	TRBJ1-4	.	CASSQTGSDYGKLFF	TGTGCCAGCAGCCAAACAGGTTCGGATTATGGAAAACTGTTTTTT
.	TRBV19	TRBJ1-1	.	CASSIDFRSTAFF	TGTGCCAGTAGTATAGATTTCCGATCTACAGCTTTCTTT
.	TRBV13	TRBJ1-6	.	CASSLLGFRAANSPLHF	TGTGCCAGCAGCTTACTTGGGTTCAGGGCGGCGAATTCACCCCTCCACTTT
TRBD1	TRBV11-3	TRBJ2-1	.	CASSLAGTGSYNEQFF	TGTGCCAGCAGCTTAGCCGGGACAGGCTCCTACAATGAGCAGTTCTTC
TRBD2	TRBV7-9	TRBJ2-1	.	CASSSLAGAHNEQFF	TGTGCCAGCAGCTCTCTAGCGGGGGCCCACAATGAGCAGTTCTTC
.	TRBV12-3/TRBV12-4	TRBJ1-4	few	CASSLQGGVFF	TGTGCCAGCAGTCTACAGGGAGGGGTGTTTTTT
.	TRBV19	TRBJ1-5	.	CASSIGGSNQPQHF	TGTGCCAGTAGTATAGGAGGTAGCAATCAGCCCCAGCATTTT
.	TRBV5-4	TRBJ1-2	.	CASSLDSGYGYTF	TGTGCCAGCAGCTTGGATTCCGGCTATGGCTACACCTTC
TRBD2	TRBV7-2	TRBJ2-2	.	CASSLSRFGGGANTGELFF	TGTGCCAGCAGCTTATCTAGGTTCGGCGGGGGTGCGAACACCGGGGAGCTGTTTTTT
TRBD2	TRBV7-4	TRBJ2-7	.	CASSLGRLALLYEQYF	TGTGCCAGCAGCTTAGGTAGACTAGCCCTTCTCTACGAGCAGTACTTC
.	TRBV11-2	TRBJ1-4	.	CASSLNRASNEKLFF	TGTGCCAGCAGCCTCAACAGGGCAAGTAATGAAAAACTGTTTTTT
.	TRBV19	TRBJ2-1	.	CASSLGLAKIHEQFF	TGTGCCAGTAGTTTAGGGCTAGCGAAAATCCATGAGCAGTTCTTC
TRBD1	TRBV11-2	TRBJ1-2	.	CASSLEGRGDGYTF	TGTGCCAGCAGCTTAGAAGGCAGGGGGGACGGCTACACCTTC
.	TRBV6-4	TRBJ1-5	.	CASIRQANRNQPQHF	TGTGCCAGCATTCGCCAGGCAAACCGCAATCAGCCCCAGCATTTT
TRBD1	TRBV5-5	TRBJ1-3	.	CASSWGQGDTIYF	TGTGCCAGCAGCTGGGGACAGGGAGACACCATATATTTT
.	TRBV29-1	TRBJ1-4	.	CSAQEFGASNEKLFF	TGCAGCGCCCAGGAATTTGGGGCATCTAATGAAAAACTGTTTTTT
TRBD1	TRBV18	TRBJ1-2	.	CASSPNRGYYGYTF	TGTGCCAGCTCACCAAACAGGGGGTACTATGGCTACACCTTC
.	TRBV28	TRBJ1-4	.	CASTLRSGGLNEKLFF	TGTGCCAGCACCCTCCGATCGGGGGGCCTTAATGAAAAACTGTTTTTT
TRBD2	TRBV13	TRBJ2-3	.	CASSLGLAGRTDTQYF	TGTGCCAGCAGCTTAGGACTAGCGGGACGCACAGATACGCAGTATTTT
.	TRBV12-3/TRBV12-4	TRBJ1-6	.	CASSLEGVSPLHF	TGTGCCAGCAGTTTAGAAGGGGTTTCACCCCTCCACTTT
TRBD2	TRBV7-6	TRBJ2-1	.	CASSRTASGRVNEQFF	TGTGCCAGCAGCCGCACCGCTAGCGGGAGGGTCAATGAGCAGTTCTTC
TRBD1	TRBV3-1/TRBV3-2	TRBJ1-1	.	CASTPQGFYEAFF	TGTGCCAGCACCCCACAGGGGTTCTATGAAGCTTTCTTT
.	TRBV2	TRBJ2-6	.	CASSEGATGANVLTF	TGTGCCAGCAGTGAGGGGGCAACTGGGGCCAACGTCCTGACTTTC
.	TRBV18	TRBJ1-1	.	CASSPPSRPGGAEAFF	TGTGCCAGCTCACCCCCTTCCCGGCCGGGGGGGGCTGAAGCTTTCTTT
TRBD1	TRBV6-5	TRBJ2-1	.	CASSQGDTYNEQFF	TGTGCCAGCAGCCAGGGGGACACCTACAATGAGCAGTTCTTC
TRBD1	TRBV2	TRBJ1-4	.	CASSPVSGTATNEKLFF	TGTGCCAGCAGTCCCGTATCAGGGACAGCAACTAATGAAAAACTGTTTTTT
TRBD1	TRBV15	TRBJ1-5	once	CATSRTGGGQPQHF	TGTGCCACCAGCAGGACAGGGGGAGGTCAGCCCCAGCATTTT
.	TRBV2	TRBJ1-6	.	CASSEAHHTASSYNSPLHF	TGTGCCAGCAGTGAAGCGCATCATACCGCTAGCTCCTATAATTCACCCCTCCACTTT